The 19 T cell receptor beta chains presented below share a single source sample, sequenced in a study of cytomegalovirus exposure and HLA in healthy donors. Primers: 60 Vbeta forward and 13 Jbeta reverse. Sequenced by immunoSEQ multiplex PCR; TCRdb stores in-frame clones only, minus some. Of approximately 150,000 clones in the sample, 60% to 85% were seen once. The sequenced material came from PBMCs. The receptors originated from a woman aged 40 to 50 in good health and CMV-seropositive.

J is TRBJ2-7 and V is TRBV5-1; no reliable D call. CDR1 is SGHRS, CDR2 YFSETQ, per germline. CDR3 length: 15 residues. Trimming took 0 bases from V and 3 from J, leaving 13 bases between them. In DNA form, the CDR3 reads TGCGCCAGCAGCTTGGCCCCTCCGGGTCACTACGAGCAGTACTTC. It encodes CASSLAPPGHYEQYF. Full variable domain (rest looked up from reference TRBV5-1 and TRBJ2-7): KAGVTQTPRYLIKTRGQQVTLSCSPISGHRSVSWYQQTPGQGLQFLFEYFSETQRNKGNFPGRFSGRQFSNSRSEMNVSTLELGDSALYLCASSLAPPGHYEQYFGPGTRLTVT.

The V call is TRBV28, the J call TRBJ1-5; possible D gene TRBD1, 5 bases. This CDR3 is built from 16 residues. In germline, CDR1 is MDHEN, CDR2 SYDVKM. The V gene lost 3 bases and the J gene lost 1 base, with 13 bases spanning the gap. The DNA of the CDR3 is TGTGCCAGCAGTTTGGACATAGGTGGGAGCAATCAGCCCCAGCATTTT. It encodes CASSLDIGGSNQPQHF.

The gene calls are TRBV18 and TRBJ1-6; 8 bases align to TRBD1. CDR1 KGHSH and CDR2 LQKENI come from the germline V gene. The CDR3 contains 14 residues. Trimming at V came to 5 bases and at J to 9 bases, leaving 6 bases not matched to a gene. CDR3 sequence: CASSTGQDGSPLHF. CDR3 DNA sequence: TGTGCCAGCTCAACGGGACAGGACGGTTCACCCCTCCACTTT.

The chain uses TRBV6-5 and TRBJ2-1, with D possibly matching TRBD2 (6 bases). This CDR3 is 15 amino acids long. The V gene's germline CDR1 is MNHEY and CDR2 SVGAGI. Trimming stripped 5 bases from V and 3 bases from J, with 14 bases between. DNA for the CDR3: TGTGCCAGCAGTGTCAGAGGAGGGGTCTACAATGAGCAGTTCTTC. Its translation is CASSVRGGVYNEQFF.

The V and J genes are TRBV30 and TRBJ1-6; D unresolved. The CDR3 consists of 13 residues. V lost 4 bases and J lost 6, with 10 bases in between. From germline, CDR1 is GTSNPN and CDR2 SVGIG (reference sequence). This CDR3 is CAWKVRSNSPLHF. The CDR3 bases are TGTGCCTGGAAGGTCAGGTCTAATTCACCCCTCCACTTT.

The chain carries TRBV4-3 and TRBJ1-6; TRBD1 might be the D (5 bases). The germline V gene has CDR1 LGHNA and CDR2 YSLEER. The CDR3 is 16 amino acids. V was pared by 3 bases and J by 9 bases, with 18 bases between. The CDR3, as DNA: TGCGCCAGCAGCCATGCCACAGGACGACCCCTTTCACCCCTCCACTTT. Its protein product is CASSHATGRPLSPLHF.

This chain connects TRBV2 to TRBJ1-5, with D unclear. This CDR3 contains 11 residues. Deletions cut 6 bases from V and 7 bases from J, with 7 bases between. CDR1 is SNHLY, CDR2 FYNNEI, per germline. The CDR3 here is CASSDFQPQHF. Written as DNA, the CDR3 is TGTGCCAGCAGCGACTTCCAGCCCCAGCATTTT.

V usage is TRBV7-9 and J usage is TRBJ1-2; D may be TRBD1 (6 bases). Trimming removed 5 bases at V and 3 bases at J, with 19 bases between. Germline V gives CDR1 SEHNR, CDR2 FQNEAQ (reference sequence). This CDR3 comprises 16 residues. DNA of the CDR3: TGTGCCAGCAGCCGGGGGGGGGCAGAGACCTACTATGGCTACACCTTC. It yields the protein CASSRGGAETYYGYTF.

This chain's CDR3 is CASSNLDRPANYGYTF. Written as DNA, the CDR3 is TGTGCCAGCAGCAACCTGGACAGGCCGGCTAACTATGGCTACACCTTC. The genes are TRBV5-5 and TRBJ1-2; the match to TRBD1 covers 7 bases. Germline V gene data show CDR1 as SGHKS and CDR2 as YYEKEE (reference sequence). Trimming at V came to 4 bases and at J to 0 bases, leaving 9 bases not matched to a gene. CDR3 size: 16 residues.

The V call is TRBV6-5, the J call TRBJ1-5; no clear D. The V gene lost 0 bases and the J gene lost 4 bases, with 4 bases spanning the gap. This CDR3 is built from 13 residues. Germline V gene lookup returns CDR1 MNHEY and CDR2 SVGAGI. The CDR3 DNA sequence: TGTGCCAGCAGTTACTCATCGAATCAGCCCCAGCATTTT. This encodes CASSYSSNQPQHF.

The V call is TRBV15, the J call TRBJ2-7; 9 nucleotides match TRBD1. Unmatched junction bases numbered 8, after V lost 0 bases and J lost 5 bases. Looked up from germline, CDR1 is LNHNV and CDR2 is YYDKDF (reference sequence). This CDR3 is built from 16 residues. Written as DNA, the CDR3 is TGTGCCACCAGCAGAGATAGGGACAGGGCATCCCACGAGCAGTACTTC. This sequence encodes CATSRDRDRASHEQYF.

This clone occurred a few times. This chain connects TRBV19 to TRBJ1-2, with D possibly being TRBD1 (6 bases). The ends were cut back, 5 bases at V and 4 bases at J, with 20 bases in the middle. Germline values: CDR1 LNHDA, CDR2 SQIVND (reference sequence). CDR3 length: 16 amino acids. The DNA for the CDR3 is TGTGCCAGTAGTCAACAGGGCACGACAGCGCGCTATGGCTACACCTTC. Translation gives CASSQQGTTARYGYTF.

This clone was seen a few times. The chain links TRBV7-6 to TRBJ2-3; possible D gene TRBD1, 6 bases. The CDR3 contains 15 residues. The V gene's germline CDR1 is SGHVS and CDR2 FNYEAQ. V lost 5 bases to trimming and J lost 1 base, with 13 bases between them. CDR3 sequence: CASSPGVIRTDTQYF. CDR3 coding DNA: TGTGCCAGCAGCCCAGGGGTTATACGCACAGATACGCAGTATTTT.

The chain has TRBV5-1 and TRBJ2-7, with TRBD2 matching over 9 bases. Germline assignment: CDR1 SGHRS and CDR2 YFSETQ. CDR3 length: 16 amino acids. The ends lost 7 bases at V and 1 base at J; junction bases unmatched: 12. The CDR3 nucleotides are TGCGCCAGCGGAGAAACGGCGGGGGGGAGGTCCTACGAGCAGTACTTC. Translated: CASGETAGGRSYEQYF.

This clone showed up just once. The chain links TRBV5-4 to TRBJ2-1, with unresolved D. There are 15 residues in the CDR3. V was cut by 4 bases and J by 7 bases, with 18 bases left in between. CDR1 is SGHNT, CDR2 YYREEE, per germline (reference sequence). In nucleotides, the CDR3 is TGTGCCAGCAGCCTTGGATTGGGCAGAAATAATGAGCAGTTCTTC. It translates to CASSLGLGRNNEQFF.

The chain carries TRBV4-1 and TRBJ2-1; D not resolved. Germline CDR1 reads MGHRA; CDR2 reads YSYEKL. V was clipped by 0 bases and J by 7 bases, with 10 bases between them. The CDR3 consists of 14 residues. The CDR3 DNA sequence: TGCGCCAGCAGCCAAGATGTGGTCCGGAATGAGCAGTTCTTC. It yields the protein CASSQDVVRNEQFF.

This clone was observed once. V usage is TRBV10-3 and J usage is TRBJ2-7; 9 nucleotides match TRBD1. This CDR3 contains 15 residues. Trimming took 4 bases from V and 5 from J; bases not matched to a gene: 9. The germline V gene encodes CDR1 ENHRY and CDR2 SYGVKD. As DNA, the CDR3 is TGTGCCATCAGTGGACTAAACAGGGGGCCCCACGAGCAGTACTTC. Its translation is CAISGLNRGPHEQYF.

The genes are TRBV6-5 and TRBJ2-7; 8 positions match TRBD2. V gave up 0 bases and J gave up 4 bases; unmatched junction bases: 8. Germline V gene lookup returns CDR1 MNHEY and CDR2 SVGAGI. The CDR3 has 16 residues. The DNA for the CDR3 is TGTGCCAGCAGTTACTCTAGCGGGGCGGGTTTTTACGAGCAGTACTTC. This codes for CASSYSSGAGFYEQYF.

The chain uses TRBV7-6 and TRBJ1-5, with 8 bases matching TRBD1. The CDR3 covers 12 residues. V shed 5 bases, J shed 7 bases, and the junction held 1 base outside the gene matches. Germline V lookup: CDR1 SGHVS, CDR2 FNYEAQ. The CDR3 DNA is TGTGCCAGCAGCACAGGGGGACAGCCCCAGCATTTT. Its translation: CASSTGGQPQHF.